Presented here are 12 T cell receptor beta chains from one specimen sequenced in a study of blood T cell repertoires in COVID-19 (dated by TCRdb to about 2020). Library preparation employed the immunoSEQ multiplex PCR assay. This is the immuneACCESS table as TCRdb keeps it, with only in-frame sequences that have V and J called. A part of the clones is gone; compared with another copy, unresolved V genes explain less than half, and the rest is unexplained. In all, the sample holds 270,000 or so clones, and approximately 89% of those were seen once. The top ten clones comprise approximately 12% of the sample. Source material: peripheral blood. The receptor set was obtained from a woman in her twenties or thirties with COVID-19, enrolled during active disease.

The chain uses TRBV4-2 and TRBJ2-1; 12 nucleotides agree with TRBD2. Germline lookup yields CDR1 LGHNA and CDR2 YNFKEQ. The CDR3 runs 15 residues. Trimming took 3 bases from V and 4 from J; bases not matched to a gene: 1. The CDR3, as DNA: TGTGCCAGCAGCCAGGGGACTAGCGGGTACAATGAGCAGTTCTTC. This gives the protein CASSQGTSGYNEQFF.

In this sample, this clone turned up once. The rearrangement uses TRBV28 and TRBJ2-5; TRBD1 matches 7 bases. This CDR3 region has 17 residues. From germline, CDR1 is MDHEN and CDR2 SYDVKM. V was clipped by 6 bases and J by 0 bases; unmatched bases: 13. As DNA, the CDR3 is TGTGCCAGCAGACTATCCCGGGACAGCTTCTACCAAGAGACCCAGTACTTC. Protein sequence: CASRLSRDSFYQETQYF.

CDR3 nucleotide sequence: TGTGCCAGCAGCTTATCTGCGGGGGTCAATGAGCAGTTCTTC. It codes for CASSLSAGVNEQFF. V usage is TRBV11-2 and J usage is TRBJ2-1, with TRBD2 matching over 7 bases. Losses at the gene ends were 2 bases for V and 6 bases for J; bases not matched to a gene: 4. The CDR3 extends over 14 amino acids. The germline V gene has CDR1 SGHAT and CDR2 FQNNGV. Supplemented by reference TRBV11-2 and TRBJ2-1, the full variable domain reads EAGVAQSPRYKIIEKRQSVAFWCNPISGHATLYWYQQILGQGPKLLIQFQNNGVVDDSQLPKDRFSAERLKGVDSTLKIQPAKLEDSAVYLCASSLSAGVNEQFFGPGTRLTVL.

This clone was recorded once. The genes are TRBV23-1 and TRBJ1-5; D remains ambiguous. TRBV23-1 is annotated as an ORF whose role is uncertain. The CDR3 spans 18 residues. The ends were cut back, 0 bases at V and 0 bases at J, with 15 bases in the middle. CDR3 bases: TGCGCCAGCAGTCAATCGAGCGAGCAGAATGATAGCAATCAGCCCCAGCATTTT. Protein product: CASSQSSEQNDSNQPQHF.

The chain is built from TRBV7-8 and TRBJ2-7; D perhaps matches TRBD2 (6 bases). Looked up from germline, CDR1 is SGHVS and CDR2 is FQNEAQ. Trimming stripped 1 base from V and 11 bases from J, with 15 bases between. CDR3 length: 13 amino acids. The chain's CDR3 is CASSLEAGLGKYF. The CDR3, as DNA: TGTGCCAGCAGCTTAGAGGCGGGATTAGGGAAGTACTTC.

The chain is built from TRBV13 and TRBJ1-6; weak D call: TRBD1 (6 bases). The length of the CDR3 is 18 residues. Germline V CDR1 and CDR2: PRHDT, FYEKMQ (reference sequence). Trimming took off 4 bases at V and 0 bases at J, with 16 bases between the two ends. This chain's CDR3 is CASSYGQIYSSYNSPLHF. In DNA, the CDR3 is TGTGCCAGCAGCTACGGACAGATATACAGCTCCTATAATTCACCCCTCCACTTT.

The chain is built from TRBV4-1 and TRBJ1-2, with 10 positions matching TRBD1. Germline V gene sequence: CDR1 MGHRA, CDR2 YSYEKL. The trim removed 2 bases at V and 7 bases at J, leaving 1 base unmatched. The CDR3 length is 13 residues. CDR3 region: CASSQRTGGGYTF. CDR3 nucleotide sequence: TGCGCCAGCAGCCAAAGGACAGGGGGTGGCTACACCTTC.

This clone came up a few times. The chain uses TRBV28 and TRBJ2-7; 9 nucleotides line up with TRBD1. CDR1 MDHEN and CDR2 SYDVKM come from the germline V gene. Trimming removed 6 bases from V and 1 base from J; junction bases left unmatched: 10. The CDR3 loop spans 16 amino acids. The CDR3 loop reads CASRDTGTGQSYEQYF. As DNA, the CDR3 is TGTGCCAGCAGGGACACCGGGACAGGGCAGTCCTACGAGCAGTACTTC.

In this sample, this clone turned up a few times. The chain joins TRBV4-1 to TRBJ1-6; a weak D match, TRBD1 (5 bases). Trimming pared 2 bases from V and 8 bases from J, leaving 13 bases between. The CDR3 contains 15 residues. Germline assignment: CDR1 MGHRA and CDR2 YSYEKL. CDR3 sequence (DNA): TGCGCCAGCAGCCAAATGACTCTAGGGGATTCACCCCTCCACTTT. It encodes CASSQMTLGDSPLHF.

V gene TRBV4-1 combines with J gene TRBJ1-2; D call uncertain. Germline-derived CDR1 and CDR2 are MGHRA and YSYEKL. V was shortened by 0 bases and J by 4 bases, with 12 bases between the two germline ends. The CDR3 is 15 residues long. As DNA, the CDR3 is TGCGCCAGCAGCCAAGATCGGGTGGAAAGCTATGGCTACACCTTC. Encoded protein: CASSQDRVESYGYTF.

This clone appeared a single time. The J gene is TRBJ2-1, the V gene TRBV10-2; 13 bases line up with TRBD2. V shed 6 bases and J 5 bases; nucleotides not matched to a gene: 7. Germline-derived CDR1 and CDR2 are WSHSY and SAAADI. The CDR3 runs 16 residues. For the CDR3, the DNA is TGCGCCAGCAGGGCCGGGACTAGCGGGGTAAACAATGAGCAGTTCTTC. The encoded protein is CASRAGTSGVNNEQFF.

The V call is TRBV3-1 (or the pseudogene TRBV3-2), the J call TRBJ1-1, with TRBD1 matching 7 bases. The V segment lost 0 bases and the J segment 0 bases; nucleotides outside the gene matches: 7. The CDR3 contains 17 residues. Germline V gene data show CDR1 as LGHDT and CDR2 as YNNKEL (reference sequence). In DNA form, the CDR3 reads TGTGCCAGCAGCCAAGATCGGAGGACAGGTTTGAACACTGAAGCTTTCTTT. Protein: CASSQDRRTGLNTEAFF.